This T cell receptor (beta chain) was obtained from a study of shared clonotypes between healthy human individuals. This CDR3 comprises 14 residues. The V end lost 4 bases, the J end lost 0 bases, and 10 bases lay between the germline ends. Germline CDR1 is MGHRA and CDR2 is YSYEKL. Sequencing was performed with immunoSEQ multiplex PCR; in TCRdb, only in-frame clones are kept and a portion is missing. The sample shows 490,000 or so clones, roughly four fifths of them seen only once. Sequencing was carried out using PBMCs. The J gene is TRBJ2-7, the V gene TRBV4-1; no clear D. This clonotype originated in a woman in her thirties or forties in good health. Some clones in this sample may be carry-over from other donors' samples. Here the CDR3 reads CASSPFGVSYEQYF. CDR3 DNA sequence: TGCGCCAGCAGCCCTTTTGGGGTCTCCTACGAGCAGTACTTC.